This note documents a single TCR beta chain sequence. This entry belongs to a study of blood T cell repertoires in COVID-19. Original analysis: Using reference gene primer amplification, nucleated cell counts were estimated. The method was immunoSEQ multiplex PCR; TCRdb's version includes in-frame clones alone and lacks a portion of them. That table furnishes V, J and clone size, whereas the DNA furnished D and trimming. The data show around 100,000 clones, 85% to 90% seen once. This CDR3 spans 13 amino acids. Germline CDR1 reads LNHDA; CDR2 reads SQIVND (reference sequence). The junction had 5 bases not matched to a gene; V was cut back by 9 bases and J by 2 bases.

Sequencing input: peripheral blood. The receptor comes from a human donor in a cohort sampled during active COVID-19. This chain joins TRBV19 and TRBJ2-3; TRBD2 matches 7 bases. CDR3 bases: TGTGCCAGCAAGCGGGACTACACAGATACGCAGTATTTT. Translated: CASKRDYTDTQYF. Looking up the rest from reference TRBV19 and TRBJ2-3 gives the full variable domain: DGGITQSPKYLFRKEGQNVTLSCEQNLNHDAMYWYRQDPGQGLRLIYYSQIVNDFQKGDIAEGYSVSREKKESFPLTVTSAQKNPTAFYLCASKRDYTDTQYFGPGTRLTVL.